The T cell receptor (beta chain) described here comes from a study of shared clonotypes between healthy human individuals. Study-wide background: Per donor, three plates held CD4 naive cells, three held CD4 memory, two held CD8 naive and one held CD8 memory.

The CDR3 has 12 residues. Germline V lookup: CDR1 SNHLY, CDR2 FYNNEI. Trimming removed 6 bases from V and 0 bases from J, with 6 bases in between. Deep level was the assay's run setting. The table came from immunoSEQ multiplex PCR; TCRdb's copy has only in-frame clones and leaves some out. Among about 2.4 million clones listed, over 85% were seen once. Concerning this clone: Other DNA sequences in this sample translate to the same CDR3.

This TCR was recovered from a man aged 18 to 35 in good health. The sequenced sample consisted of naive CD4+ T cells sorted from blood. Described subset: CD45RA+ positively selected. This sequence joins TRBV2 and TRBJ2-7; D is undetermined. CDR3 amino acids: CASSPASYEQYF. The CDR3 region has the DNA TGTGCCAGCAGCCCGGCCTCCTACGAGCAGTACTTC.